Listed here are 3 T cell receptor beta chains from one sample, sequenced in a study of cytomegalovirus exposure and HLA in healthy donors (dated by TCRdb to about 2017). The method was the immunoSEQ multiplex PCR assay. The multiplex PCR relied on a mix of 60 forward primers for TCR Vbeta segments and 13 reverse primers for TCR Jbeta segments. In its TCRdb copy, this immuneACCESS table keeps in-frame sequences only and misses some clones. Where compared with another copy, unresolved V genes explain less than half of these, and the others have no known cause. Recorded for this sample are more than 80,000 clones; roughly 79% of them occurred a single time. 13% to 15% of the sample goes to the ten largest clones. Material: PBMCs. These receptors were obtained from a woman in her 70s in good health and CMV-seropositive.

Worth noting for this clone: Sequence at one end of the junction differs from germline and may be a read error. V and J are TRBV7-9 and TRBJ2-7; D remains unclear. The CDR3 contains 15 residues. Per the germline V gene, CDR1 is SEHNR and CDR2 is FQNEAQ (reference sequence). The CDR3 spells CSSSLVVGSGYEQYF. The CDR3 nucleotides read TGTTCCAGCAGCTTAGTGGTAGGTTCGGGCTACGAGCAGTACTTC.

The chain has TRBV25-1 and TRBJ2-3, with D possibly TRBD1 on 6 matching bases. The germline V gene encodes CDR1 MGHDK and CDR2 SYGVNS. This CDR3 has 14 residues. V lost 5 bases, J lost 4 bases, and 13 bases lay in between. The CDR3 reads CASSNIRGADTQYF. The CDR3 DNA reads TGTGCCAGCAGTAACATCAGGGGCGCAGATACGCAGTATTTT.

This clone was seen only a few times. V gene TRBV2 combines with J gene TRBJ1-1, with a tentative D call TRBD1 (6 bases). The CDR3 runs to 14 residues. V was trimmed by 7 bases and J by 4 bases, leaving 16 bases between them. Germline V CDR1 and CDR2: SNHLY, FYNNEI. The CDR3 region is CASTRTASSTEAFF. DNA for the CDR3: TGTGCCAGCACCCGGACAGCCAGTAGCACTGAAGCTTTCTTT.